This TCR beta chain came from a study of blood T cell repertoires in COVID-19. In the study overall: The United States, Italy and Spain were the sources of the acute and convalescent COVID-19 samples.

This CDR3 comprises 10 residues. V was trimmed by 8 bases and J by 6 bases, leaving 9 bases between them. Germline V lookup: CDR1 DFQATT, CDR2 SNEGSKA (reference sequence). The method was immunoSEQ multiplex PCR; TCRdb's version includes in-frame clones alone and lacks a portion of them. The sample carries roughly 400,000 clones, roughly 90% recorded once. Participants, about 18 to 90 years old, spanned under 25 US areas. Input material: PBMCs or T cells enriched from blood (not recorded which). This clonotype originated in a woman under 30 who had been exposed to COVID-19. The V gene is TRBV20-1, the J gene TRBJ2-3, with D possibly TRBD1 on 6 matching bases. CDR3 sequence (DNA): TGCAGTCCGAGGGGGGATACGCAGTATTTT. This gives the protein CSPRGDTQYF.